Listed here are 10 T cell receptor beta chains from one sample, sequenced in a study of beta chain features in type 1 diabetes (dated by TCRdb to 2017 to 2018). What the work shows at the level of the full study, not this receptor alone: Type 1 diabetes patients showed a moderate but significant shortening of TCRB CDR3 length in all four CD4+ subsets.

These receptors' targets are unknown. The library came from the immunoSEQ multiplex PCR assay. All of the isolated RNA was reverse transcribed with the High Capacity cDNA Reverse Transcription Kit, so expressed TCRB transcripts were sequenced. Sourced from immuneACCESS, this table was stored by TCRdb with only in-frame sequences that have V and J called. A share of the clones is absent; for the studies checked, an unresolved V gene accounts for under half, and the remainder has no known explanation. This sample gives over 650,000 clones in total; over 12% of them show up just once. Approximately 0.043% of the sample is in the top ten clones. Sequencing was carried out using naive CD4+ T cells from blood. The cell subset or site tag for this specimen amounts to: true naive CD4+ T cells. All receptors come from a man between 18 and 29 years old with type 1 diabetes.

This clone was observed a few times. CDR3 residues: CASSERTGGRETQYF. The CDR3 coding sequence is TGTGCCAGCAGTGAAAGGACAGGGGGCAGGGAGACCCAGTACTTC. The V and J genes are TRBV25-1 and TRBJ2-5; TRBD1 matches 11 bases. The length of the CDR3 is 15 residues. Germline V gives CDR1 MGHDK, CDR2 SYGVNS. After removal of 2 bases from V and 5 bases from J, the junction contained 4 bases not matched to a gene. Full variable domain (rest looked up from reference TRBV25-1 and TRBJ2-5): EADIYQTPRYLVIGTGKKITLECSQTMGHDKMYWYQQDPGMELHLIHYSYGVNSTEKGDLSSESTVSRIRTEHFPLTLESARPSHTSQYLCASSERTGGRETQYFGPGTRLLVL.

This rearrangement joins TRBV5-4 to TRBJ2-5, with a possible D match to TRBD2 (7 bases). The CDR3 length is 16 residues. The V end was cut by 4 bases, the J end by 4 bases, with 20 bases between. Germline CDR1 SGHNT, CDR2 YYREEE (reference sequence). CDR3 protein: CASSPVRGGPGETQYF. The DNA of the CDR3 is TGTGCCAGCAGCCCGGTTCGCGGGGGCCCTGGAGAGACCCAGTACTTC.

The chain's CDR3 is CASSYSGTGANQPQHF. Here the CDR3 DNA reads TGTGCCAGCAGTTACTCCGGGACAGGGGCTAATCAGCCCCAGCATTTT. The chain couples TRBV6-5 to TRBJ1-5; 10 nucleotides align to TRBD1. V lost 0 bases to trimming and J lost 4 bases; unmatched junction nucleotides: 3. This CDR3 is built from 16 residues. The germline V gene encodes CDR1 MNHEY and CDR2 SVGAGI.

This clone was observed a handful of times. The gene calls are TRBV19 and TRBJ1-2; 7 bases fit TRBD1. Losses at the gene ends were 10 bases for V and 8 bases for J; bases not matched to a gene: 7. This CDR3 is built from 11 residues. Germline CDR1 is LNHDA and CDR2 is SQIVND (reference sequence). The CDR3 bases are TGTGCCATCCAACAGGGGTACGGCTACACCTTC. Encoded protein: CAIQQGYGYTF. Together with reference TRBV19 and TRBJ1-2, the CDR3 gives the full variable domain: DGGITQSPKYLFRKEGQNVTLSCEQNLNHDAMYWYRQDPGQGLRLIYYSQIVNDFQKGDIAEGYSVSREKKESFPLTVTSAQKNPTAFYLCAIQQGYGYTFGSGTRLTVV.

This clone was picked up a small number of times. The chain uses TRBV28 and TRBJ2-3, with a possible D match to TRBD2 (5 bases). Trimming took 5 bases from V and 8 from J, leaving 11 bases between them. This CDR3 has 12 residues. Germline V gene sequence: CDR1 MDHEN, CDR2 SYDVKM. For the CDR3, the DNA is TGTGCCAGCAGTCCCGGGGAAGGTACGCAGTATTTT. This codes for CASSPGEGTQYF.

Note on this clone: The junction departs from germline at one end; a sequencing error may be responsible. The CDR3 here is CASSLTSQGTQYF. In DNA, the CDR3 is TGTGCCAGCAGTTTAACCTCACAGGGTACGCAGTATTTT. This chain connects TRBV7-3 to TRBJ2-3; possibly TRBD1 for D (6 bases). This CDR3 spans 13 amino acids. Germline CDR1 SGHTA, CDR2 FQGTGA.

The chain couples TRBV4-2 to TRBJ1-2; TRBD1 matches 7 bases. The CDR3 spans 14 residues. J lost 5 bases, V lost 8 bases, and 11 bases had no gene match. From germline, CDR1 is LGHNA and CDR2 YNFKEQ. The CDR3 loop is CASGGTERDYGYTF. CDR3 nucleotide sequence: TGTGCCAGCGGGGGGACAGAGAGGGATTATGGCTACACCTTC.

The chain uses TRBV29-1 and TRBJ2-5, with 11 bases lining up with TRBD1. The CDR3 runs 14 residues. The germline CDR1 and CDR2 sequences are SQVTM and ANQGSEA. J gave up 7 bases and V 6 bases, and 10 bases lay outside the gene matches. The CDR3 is CSVIGTGGIVTQYF. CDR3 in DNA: TGCAGCGTAATCGGGACAGGGGGGATTGTGACCCAGTACTTC.

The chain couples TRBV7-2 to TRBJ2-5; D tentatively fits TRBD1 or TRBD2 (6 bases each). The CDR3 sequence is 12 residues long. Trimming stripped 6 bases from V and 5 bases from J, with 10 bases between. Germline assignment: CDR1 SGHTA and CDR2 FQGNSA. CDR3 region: CASRRGGETQYF. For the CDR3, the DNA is TGTGCCAGCAGGAGAGGGGGGGAGACCCAGTACTTC.

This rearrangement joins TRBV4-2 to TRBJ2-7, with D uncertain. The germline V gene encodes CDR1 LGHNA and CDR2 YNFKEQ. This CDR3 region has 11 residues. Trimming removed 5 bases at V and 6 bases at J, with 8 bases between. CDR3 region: CASSGVGEQYF. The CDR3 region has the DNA TGTGCCAGCAGCGGGGTGGGCGAGCAGTACTTC.